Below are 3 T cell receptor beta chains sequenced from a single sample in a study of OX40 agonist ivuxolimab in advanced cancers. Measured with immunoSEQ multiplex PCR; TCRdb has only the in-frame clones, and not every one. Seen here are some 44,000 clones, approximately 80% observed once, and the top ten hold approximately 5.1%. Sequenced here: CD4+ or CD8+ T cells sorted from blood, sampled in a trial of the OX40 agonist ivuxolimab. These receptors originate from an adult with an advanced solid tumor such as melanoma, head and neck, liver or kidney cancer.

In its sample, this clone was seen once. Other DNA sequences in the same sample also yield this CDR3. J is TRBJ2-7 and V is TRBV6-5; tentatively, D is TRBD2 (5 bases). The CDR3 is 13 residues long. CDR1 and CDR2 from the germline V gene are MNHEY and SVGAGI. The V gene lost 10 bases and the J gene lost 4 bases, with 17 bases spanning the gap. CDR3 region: CATRTGDGYEQYF. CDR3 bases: TGTGCCACCCGCACCGGGGATGGGTACGAGCAGTACTTC.

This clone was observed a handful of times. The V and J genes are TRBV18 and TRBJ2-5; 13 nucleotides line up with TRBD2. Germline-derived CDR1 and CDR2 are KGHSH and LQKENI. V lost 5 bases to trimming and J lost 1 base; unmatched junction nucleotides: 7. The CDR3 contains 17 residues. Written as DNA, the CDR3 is TGTGCCAGCTCAAAACTAGCGGGAGGGCCTGGCCAAGAGACCCAGTACTTC. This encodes CASSKLAGGPGQETQYF.

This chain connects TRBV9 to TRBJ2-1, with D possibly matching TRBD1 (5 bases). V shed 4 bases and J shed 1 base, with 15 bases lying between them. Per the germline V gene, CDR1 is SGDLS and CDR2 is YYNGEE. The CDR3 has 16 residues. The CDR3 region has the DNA TGTGCCAGCAGCCCTCAGGCAGGGCGATCCTACAATGAGCAGTTCTTC. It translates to CASSPQAGRSYNEQFF.